This is a list of T cell receptor beta chains from one sample in a study of molecular identifiers for immune sequencing clone quantification. TCRdb analysed the PCR reads with MiXCR anew, one entry per CDR3 protein. In the table there are approximately 550,000 distinct CDR3 sequences, about a fifth of which are singletons. Sequenced input: naive CD8+ T cells from blood, with Jurkat cell RNA spiked in. The receptors originated from a human donor in good health. Some libraries in this study had Jurkat cell RNA spiked in. CDR3s include the opening cysteine and the closing phenylalanine or tryptophan. The D gene is left open where the match is weak. Size tells how often a clone was seen (once, few, many) or the class of an expanded clone, and some rows leave it out.

v_gene,abundance,d_gene,j_gene,CDR3aa,CDR3nt
TRBV4-3,few,NA,TRBJ1-1,CASSPWKGSTEAFF,TGCGCCAGCAGCCCTTGGAAGGGTAGCACTGAAGCTTTCTTT
TRBV12-3/TRBV12-4,NA,TRBD2,TRBJ2-3,CASSLGLAGPSTDTQYF,TGTGCCAGCAGTCTCGGACTAGCGGGGCCTAGCACAGATACGCAGTATTTT
TRBV24-1,NA,TRBD1,TRBJ2-3,CATSNSGTGGNADTQYF,TGTGCCACCAGTAATAGCGGGACAGGGGGAAACGCAGATACGCAGTATTTT
TRBV4-1,many,NA,TRBJ1-5,CASSQEYRDHQPQHF,TGCGCCAGCAGCCAAGAGTACAGGGATCATCAGCCCCAGCATTTT
TRBV7-9,few,NA,TRBJ2-7,CASSLALGLTREQYF,TGTGCCAGCAGCTTAGCGCTCGGACTAACTCGTGAGCAGTACTTC
TRBV13,few,NA,TRBJ2-1,CASSRTGEQFF,TGTGCCAGCAGCCGGACTGGAGAGCAGTTCTTC
TRBV4-3,NA,TRBD1,TRBJ2-5,CASSHIYRGQETQYF,TGCGCCAGCAGCCACATCTACAGGGGTCAAGAGACCCAGTACTTC
TRBV12-3/TRBV12-4,many,NA,TRBJ1-5,CASSLIGTPAKNQPQHF,TGTGCCAGCAGTTTAATCGGGACCCCCGCGAAAAATCAGCCCCAGCATTTT
TRBV27,few,NA,TRBJ2-1,CASTFISFTDGPYNEQFF,TGTGCCAGCACCTTTATATCCTTCACGGACGGACCCTACAATGAGCAGTTCTTC
TRBV4-3,few,NA,TRBJ2-7,CASSQDWAGSYEQYF,TGCGCCAGCAGCCAAGATTGGGCAGGGTCCTACGAGCAGTACTTC
TRBV20-1,NA,TRBD2,TRBJ2-3,CSARSTGDYTDTQYF,TGCAGTGCTAGATCCACCGGGGACTACACAGATACGCAGTATTTT
TRBV11-2,few,TRBD1,TRBJ1-6,CASSLGSGTGRFMGNSPLHF,TGTGCCAGCAGCTTAGGGTCCGGGACAGGGCGTTTCATGGGTAATTCACCCCTCCACTTT
TRBV11-3,NA,NA,TRBJ2-1,CASSLGGIPYNEQFF,TGTGCCAGCAGCTTAGGAGGGATCCCGTACAATGAGCAGTTCTTC
TRBV6-2/TRBV6-3,NA,NA,TRBJ1-1,CASSYSGIEALF,TGTGCCAGCAGTTATTCAGGTATCGAAGCTCTCTTT